This TCR beta chain appears in the sequencing data of a study of read filtering for tumor transcriptome and immune sequencing. Study overall: DNase treatment preceded whole-transcriptome library preparation. TCR-mapped reads were about 4 to 11 million with IR-seq versus about 85 to 1,300 with RNA-seq.

General observations from the study: RNA-seq captured clonotypes less deeply and reliably than IR-seq. Without single-read clonotypes, shared clonotype proportions correlated more between IR-seq and RNA-seq.

This clonotype was seen many times. Antigen: not known. From 400 to 450 ng of RNA, a library with molecular barcoded alpha/delta and beta/gamma adaptors was made. TCRdb passed the reads through MiXCR, listing each CDR3 protein once. The table records approximately 150,000 distinct CDR3 sequences, about 13% of them present only once. The CDR3 length is 18 residues. Deletions cut 3 bases from V and 4 bases from J, with 21 bases between. Germline V gene lookup returns CDR1 LGHDT and CDR2 YNNKEL (reference sequence). The chain uses TRBV3-1 and TRBJ1-4, with D possibly being TRBD1 (6 bases). The clonotype comes from a donor aged 40 or older with multiple myeloma. Sequenced material: a population of CD138-negative cells sorted from bone marrow. As DNA, the CDR3 is TGTGCCAGCAGCCAGTCAGGACAGCTAATGTGGAGTAATGAAAAACTGTTTTTT. The encoded protein is CASSQSGQLMWSNEKLFF.